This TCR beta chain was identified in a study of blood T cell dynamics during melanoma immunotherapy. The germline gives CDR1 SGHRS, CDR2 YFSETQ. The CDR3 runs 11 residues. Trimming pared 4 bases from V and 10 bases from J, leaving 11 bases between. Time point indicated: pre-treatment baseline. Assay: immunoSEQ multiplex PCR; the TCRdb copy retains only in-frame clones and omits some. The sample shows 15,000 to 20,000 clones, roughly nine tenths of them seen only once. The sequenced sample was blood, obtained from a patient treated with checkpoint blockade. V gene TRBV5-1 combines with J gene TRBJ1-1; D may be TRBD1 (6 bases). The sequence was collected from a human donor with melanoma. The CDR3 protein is CASSTGTGAFF. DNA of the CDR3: TGCGCCAGCAGCACAGGGACGGGAGCTTTCTTT.